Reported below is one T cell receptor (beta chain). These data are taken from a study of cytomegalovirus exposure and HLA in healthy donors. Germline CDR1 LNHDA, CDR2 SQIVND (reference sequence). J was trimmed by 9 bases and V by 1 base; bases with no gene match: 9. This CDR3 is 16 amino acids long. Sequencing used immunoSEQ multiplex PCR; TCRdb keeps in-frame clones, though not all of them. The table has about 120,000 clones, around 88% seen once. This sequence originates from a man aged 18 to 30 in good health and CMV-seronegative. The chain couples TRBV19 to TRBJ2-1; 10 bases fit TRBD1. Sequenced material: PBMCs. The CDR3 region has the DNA TGTGCCAGTAGTATAGCCGGGACAGGGGATCCCTTTGAGCAGTTCTTC. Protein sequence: CASSIAGTGDPFEQFF.